Listed below are T cell receptor beta chains from one sample, sequenced in a study of cytomegalovirus exposure and HLA in healthy donors. Here immunoSEQ multiplex PCR was the method, and the copy in TCRdb shows in-frame clones only, minus some. The table shows around 72,000 clones, with 60% to 75% occurring only once. Sample: PBMCs. The receptor source for this set is a man aged 40-49 years in good health and CMV-seropositive. CDR3s include the opening cysteine and the closing phenylalanine or tryptophan. Fields, in order: J gene, D gene, CDR3 length, V gene, clone size, CDR3 DNA, CDR3 protein. A D gene is named only where the DNA matches it firmly. Clone size, where shown, is once, few, many, or a class for clones that have expanded.

J gene: TRBJ1-6
D gene: -
CDR3 length: 19
V gene: TRBV10-2
clone size: -
CDR3 DNA: TGCGCCAGCAGGGCCCTTCGAGTCCAGGGTCCAAGGACGGACTCACCCCTCCACTTT
CDR3 protein: CASRALRVQGPRTDSPLHF

J gene: TRBJ1-4
D gene: -
CDR3 length: 12
V gene: TRBV7-9
clone size: -
CDR3 DNA: TGTGCCAGCAGCCCTAGTGGTGAAAAACTGTTTTTT
CDR3 protein: CASSPSGEKLFF

J gene: TRBJ2-5
D gene: TRBD1
CDR3 length: 17
V gene: TRBV28
clone size: few
CDR3 DNA: TGTGCCAGCAGTACACTCCTCAGACAGGGGGCAAGAGAGACCCAGTACTTC
CDR3 protein: CASSTLLRQGARETQYF

J gene: TRBJ1-5
D gene: TRBD1
CDR3 length: 15
V gene: TRBV30
clone size: -
CDR3 DNA: TGTGCCTGGAGCCCACTGGGCCAGGGGGGTCAGCCCCAGCATTTT
CDR3 protein: CAWSPLGQGGQPQHF

J gene: TRBJ1-2
D gene: -
CDR3 length: 13
V gene: TRBV7-3
clone size: -
CDR3 DNA: TGTGCCAACTCGGACAGTTCGGACTATGGCTACACCTTC
CDR3 protein: CANSDSSDYGYTF

J gene: TRBJ1-2
D gene: -
CDR3 length: 13
V gene: TRBV5-1
clone size: -
CDR3 DNA: TGCGCCAGCAGCTTGGAAAGAGACTATGGCTACACCTTC
CDR3 protein: CASSLERDYGYTF

J gene: TRBJ1-4
D gene: TRBD1
CDR3 length: 16
V gene: TRBV4-2
clone size: few
CDR3 DNA: TGTGCCAGCAGCCAAGCAGGGGGTGCAACTAATGAAAAACTGTTTTTT
CDR3 protein: CASSQAGGATNEKLFF

J gene: TRBJ2-5
D gene: TRBD1
CDR3 length: 15
V gene: TRBV27
clone size: -
CDR3 DNA: TGTGCCAGCAGTTACATCGGACAGGGTGAGGAGACCCAGTACTTC
CDR3 protein: CASSYIGQGEETQYF

J gene: TRBJ1-2
D gene: -
CDR3 length: 14
V gene: TRBV9
clone size: -
CDR3 DNA: TGTGCCAGCAGCGTAGGAGGCGGAACCTATGGCTACACCTTC
CDR3 protein: CASSVGGGTYGYTF

J gene: TRBJ2-5
D gene: TRBD1
CDR3 length: 14
V gene: TRBV7-2
clone size: few
CDR3 DNA: TGTGCCAGCAGTAAGACAGGGTGGAGGGAGACCCAGTACTTC
CDR3 protein: CASSKTGWRETQYF

J gene: TRBJ1-1
D gene: TRBD1
CDR3 length: 13
V gene: TRBV6-5
clone size: -
CDR3 DNA: TGTGCCAGCGGACAGGGGATAAACACTGAAGCTTTCTTT
CDR3 protein: CASGQGINTEAFF

J gene: TRBJ2-6
D gene: -
CDR3 length: 20
V gene: TRBV4-1
clone size: -
CDR3 DNA: TGCGCCAGCAGCCAATCGCCCGTGAGGTCCGGCGTGGATGGGGCCAACGTCCTGACTTTC
CDR3 protein: CASSQSPVRSGVDGANVLTF

J gene: TRBJ2-7
D gene: -
CDR3 length: 13
V gene: TRBV19
clone size: -
CDR3 DNA: TGTGCCAGTAGTCATAGATCCGCTGGCGAGCAGTACTTC
CDR3 protein: CASSHRSAGEQYF

J gene: TRBJ2-1
D gene: -
CDR3 length: 13
V gene: TRBV6-6
clone size: -
CDR3 DNA: TGTGCCAGCAGTTCCTCCGGCGGGAATGAGCAGTTCTTC
CDR3 protein: CASSSSGGNEQFF

J gene: TRBJ1-2
D gene: -
CDR3 length: 14
V gene: TRBV5-4
clone size: few
CDR3 DNA: TGTGCCAGCAGCTTGGGGCCAGGACTAGATGGCTACACCTTC
CDR3 protein: CASSLGPGLDGYTF

J gene: TRBJ2-1
D gene: TRBD2
CDR3 length: 18
V gene: TRBV9
clone size: -
CDR3 DNA: TGTGCCAGCAGCGCCCAGGGTAGCGGGGGGTATCGATACAATGAGCAGTTCTTC
CDR3 protein: CASSAQGSGGYRYNEQFF

J gene: TRBJ2-2
D gene: -
CDR3 length: 15
V gene: TRBV5-6
clone size: -
CDR3 DNA: TGTGCCAGCAGCTTCGGGACAAGGAACACCGGGGAGCTGTTTTTT
CDR3 protein: CASSFGTRNTGELFF

J gene: TRBJ2-5
D gene: -
CDR3 length: 11
V gene: TRBV29-1
clone size: few
CDR3 DNA: TGCAGCGTCCTGCGGGTGGGTGAGCAGTACTTC
CDR3 protein: CSVLRVGEQYF

J gene: TRBJ1-2
D gene: -
CDR3 length: 14
V gene: TRBV27
clone size: -
CDR3 DNA: TGTGCCAGCAGTTTTGGCGGAACTAACTATGGCTACACCTTC
CDR3 protein: CASSFGGTNYGYTF

J gene: TRBJ1-2
D gene: -
CDR3 length: 14
V gene: TRBV10-3
clone size: once
CDR3 DNA: TGTGCCATCACCCCTGGACAGTTTAACTATGGCTACACCTTC
CDR3 protein: CAITPGQFNYGYTF

J gene: TRBJ2-7
D gene: TRBD2
CDR3 length: 13
V gene: TRBV9
clone size: -
CDR3 DNA: TGTGCCAGCAGCGTAGGACTAGCGGACGAGCAGTACTTC
CDR3 protein: CASSVGLADEQYF

J gene: TRBJ1-1
D gene: TRBD1
CDR3 length: 13
V gene: TRBV30
clone size: -
CDR3 DNA: TGTGCCTGGAGTGTAAACAGGGGAGCTGAAGCTTTCTTT
CDR3 protein: CAWSVNRGAEAFF

J gene: TRBJ2-7
D gene: -
CDR3 length: 14
V gene: TRBV15
clone size: -
CDR3 DNA: TGTGCCACCAGCCGAGGGACATTTCCCTACGAGCAGTACTTC
CDR3 protein: CATSRGTFPYEQYF

J gene: TRBJ2-3
D gene: -
CDR3 length: 16
V gene: TRBV28
clone size: -
CDR3 DNA: TGTGCCAGTGAATCAATAACTCTCGGGAGCACAGATACGCAGTATTTT
CDR3 protein: CASESITLGSTDTQYF

J gene: TRBJ2-2
D gene: TRBD2
CDR3 length: 16
V gene: TRBV19
clone size: -
CDR3 DNA: TGTGCCAGTAGTATGAGCGGGGGAGGTGGAACCGGGGAGCTGTTTTTT
CDR3 protein: CASSMSGGGGTGELFF

J gene: TRBJ1-1
D gene: -
CDR3 length: 14
V gene: TRBV4-3
clone size: -
CDR3 DNA: TGCGCCAGCAGCCAAGTTGGCGGGAACACTGAAGCTTTCTTT
CDR3 protein: CASSQVGGNTEAFF

J gene: TRBJ2-7
D gene: TRBD1
CDR3 length: 15
V gene: TRBV5-1
clone size: -
CDR3 DNA: TGCGCCAGCAGCTCGGGGACAGTCCTATCCTACGAGCAGTACTTC
CDR3 protein: CASSSGTVLSYEQYF

J gene: TRBJ2-2
D gene: TRBD2
CDR3 length: 15
V gene: TRBV15
clone size: -
CDR3 DNA: TGTGCCACCAGCAGAGTTTCCAGCGGGGGCGGGGAGCTGTTTTTT
CDR3 protein: CATSRVSSGGGELFF

J gene: TRBJ1-2
D gene: -
CDR3 length: 14
V gene: TRBV6-4
clone size: -
CDR3 DNA: TGTGCCAGCAGCGGGGACTATCGGTCGGGCGGCTACACCTTC
CDR3 protein: CASSGDYRSGGYTF

J gene: TRBJ1-4
D gene: -
CDR3 length: 12
V gene: TRBV5-5
clone size: -
CDR3 DNA: TGTGCCAGCAGCCCTAACCATGAAAAACTGTTTTTT
CDR3 protein: CASSPNHEKLFF

J gene: TRBJ2-6
D gene: -
CDR3 length: 15
V gene: TRBV5-6
clone size: -
CDR3 DNA: TGTGCCAGCAGCGCCCAGGGCTCTGGGGCCAACGTCCTGACTTTC
CDR3 protein: CASSAQGSGANVLTF

J gene: TRBJ1-5
D gene: -
CDR3 length: 14
V gene: TRBV2
clone size: -
CDR3 DNA: TGTGCCAGCCGTGAACAGGGAAAAGGTCAGCCCCAGCATTTT
CDR3 protein: CASREQGKGQPQHF

J gene: TRBJ2-7
D gene: -
CDR3 length: 13
V gene: TRBV30
clone size: -
CDR3 DNA: TGTGCCTGGAGCAAAGATCGGGTGGGCGAGCAGTACTTC
CDR3 protein: CAWSKDRVGEQYF

J gene: TRBJ2-3
D gene: -
CDR3 length: 15
V gene: TRBV4-2
clone size: -
CDR3 DNA: TGTGCCAGCAGCCAAGTGCCGGACTCCACAGATACGCAGTATTTT
CDR3 protein: CASSQVPDSTDTQYF

J gene: TRBJ2-1
D gene: TRBD2
CDR3 length: 18
V gene: TRBV7-7
clone size: -
CDR3 DNA: TGTGCTAGCAGCGTGGGCTTGACTAGCGGGGGACCTTACAATGAGCAGTTCTTC
CDR3 protein: CASSVGLTSGGPYNEQFF

J gene: TRBJ2-5
D gene: -
CDR3 length: 11
V gene: TRBV29-1
clone size: -
CDR3 DNA: TGCAGCGTTGGAGGGACTGAGACCCAGTACTTC
CDR3 protein: CSVGGTETQYF

J gene: TRBJ2-1
D gene: -
CDR3 length: 13
V gene: TRBV30
clone size: -
CDR3 DNA: TGTGCCTGGAGTGTACTGCTAGCCAATGAGCAGTTCTTC
CDR3 protein: CAWSVLLANEQFF

J gene: TRBJ1-2
D gene: TRBD1
CDR3 length: 11
V gene: TRBV30
clone size: -
CDR3 DNA: TGTGCATTGGGACAGAGCTATGGCTACACCTTC
CDR3 protein: CALGQSYGYTF

J gene: TRBJ1-1
D gene: -
CDR3 length: 16
V gene: TRBV7-8
clone size: -
CDR3 DNA: TGTGCCAGCAGCTTAGGGTTTGTGGACTATATCACTGAAGCTTTCTTT
CDR3 protein: CASSLGFVDYITEAFF

J gene: TRBJ2-1
D gene: TRBD1
CDR3 length: 14
V gene: TRBV28
clone size: -
CDR3 DNA: TGTGCCAGCGCCACAGGGGGCTCCTACAATGAGCAGTTCTTC
CDR3 protein: CASATGGSYNEQFF

J gene: TRBJ1-3
D gene: TRBD1
CDR3 length: 14
V gene: TRBV6-5
clone size: -
CDR3 DNA: TGTGCCAGCAGGCCGACAGGGCGTGGAAACACCATATATTTT
CDR3 protein: CASRPTGRGNTIYF

J gene: TRBJ1-2
D gene: -
CDR3 length: 14
V gene: TRBV11-2
clone size: -
CDR3 DNA: TGTGCCAGCAGCCCAGCTGGTCTGACATATGGCTACACCTTC
CDR3 protein: CASSPAGLTYGYTF

J gene: TRBJ2-7
D gene: -
CDR3 length: 12
V gene: TRBV18
clone size: -
CDR3 DNA: TGTGCCAGCTCATACAGTGCCTACGAGCAGTACTTC
CDR3 protein: CASSYSAYEQYF

J gene: TRBJ2-2
D gene: -
CDR3 length: 13
V gene: TRBV6-5
clone size: once
CDR3 DNA: TGTGCCAGCAGCCTCAGAGGGTTGGGGGAGCTGTTTTTT
CDR3 protein: CASSLRGLGELFF

J gene: TRBJ1-2
D gene: TRBD1
CDR3 length: 17
V gene: TRBV27
clone size: few
CDR3 DNA: TGTGCCAGCAGTCTAACCCCGACAGGGACCTTCAACTATGGCTACACCTTC
CDR3 protein: CASSLTPTGTFNYGYTF

J gene: TRBJ1-1
D gene: -
CDR3 length: 11
V gene: TRBV19
clone size: -
CDR3 DNA: TGTGCCCCTTGTCGGAACACTGAAGCTTTCTTT
CDR3 protein: CAPCRNTEAFF

J gene: TRBJ2-2
D gene: TRBD2
CDR3 length: 15
V gene: TRBV9
clone size: -
CDR3 DNA: TGTGCCAGCAGCGTGACTAGCGGGGGTAACGGGGAGCTGTTTTTT
CDR3 protein: CASSVTSGGNGELFF

J gene: TRBJ1-2
D gene: TRBD1
CDR3 length: 16
V gene: TRBV19
clone size: few
CDR3 DNA: TGTGCCAGTAGTCCCCGTGGACAGCAGGGGGACTATGGCTACACCTTC
CDR3 protein: CASSPRGQQGDYGYTF

J gene: TRBJ1-5
D gene: TRBD1
CDR3 length: 17
V gene: TRBV2
clone size: once
CDR3 DNA: TGTGCCAGCAGTGATCTCTTCGACAGGGAGGTCAATCAGCCCCAGCATTTT
CDR3 protein: CASSDLFDREVNQPQHF

J gene: TRBJ1-6
D gene: TRBD1
CDR3 length: 12
V gene: TRBV6-1
clone size: few
CDR3 DNA: TGTGCCAGCAGGGGGACAGCAGCACCCCTCCACTTT
CDR3 protein: CASRGTAAPLHF

J gene: TRBJ2-2
D gene: -
CDR3 length: 14
V gene: TRBV2
clone size: -
CDR3 DNA: TGTGCCAGCAGGGACTATTCGAACACCGGGGAGCTGTTTTTT
CDR3 protein: CASRDYSNTGELFF

J gene: TRBJ2-3
D gene: TRBD2
CDR3 length: 15
V gene: TRBV7-3
clone size: -
CDR3 DNA: TGTGCCAGCAGCTTAATGGGCGGGGGGGCAGATACGCAGTATTTT
CDR3 protein: CASSLMGGGADTQYF

J gene: TRBJ1-1
D gene: TRBD1
CDR3 length: 16
V gene: TRBV7-2
clone size: -
CDR3 DNA: TGTGCCAGCAGCCCCCAGACAGGGGCCCTGAACACTGAAGCTTTCTTT
CDR3 protein: CASSPQTGALNTEAFF

J gene: TRBJ1-5
D gene: -
CDR3 length: 15
V gene: TRBV10-3
clone size: -
CDR3 DNA: TGTGCCATCAGTGAGAAGGCAGGGGAAGAACAGCCCCAGCATTTT
CDR3 protein: CAISEKAGEEQPQHF

J gene: TRBJ2-7
D gene: TRBD1
CDR3 length: 14
V gene: TRBV6-1
clone size: -
CDR3 DNA: TGTGCCAGCAAAGGGACAGGGTGGGCCTACGAGCAGTACTTC
CDR3 protein: CASKGTGWAYEQYF